This T cell receptor beta chain derives from a study of shared clonotypes between healthy human individuals. Study-wide results and caveats: Naive CD4 clonotype sharing across a few donors was 4% to 5%.

A note on this clone: Its antigen is unknown.

The V end lost 0 bases, the J end lost 8 bases, and 16 bases lay between the germline ends. This CDR3 has 16 amino acids. Germline CDR1 MGHDK, CDR2 SYGVNS. Data came from immunoSEQ multiplex PCR; TCRdb stores just in-frame clones and leaves some out. The data show roughly 1 million clones, approximately 72% seen once. The study separated CD4+ cells into CD45RA+ naive and CD45RA-negative memory subsets. Sequencing was done on a sample of memory CD4+ T cells sorted from blood. Sample subset: CD45RA-negative fraction. The TCR sequence derives from a man aged 18 to 30 in good health. The chain couples TRBV25-1 to TRBJ1-4; no reliable D call. This CDR3 is CASSEYKGPVLEKLFF. For the CDR3, the DNA is TGTGCCAGCAGTGAATATAAGGGCCCCGTTCTGGAAAAACTGTTTTTT.